These 8 T cell receptor beta chains originate from one sample sequenced in a study of blood T cell repertoires in COVID-19. Generated by immunoSEQ multiplex PCR, the TCRdb table keeps only in-frame clones and is missing some. The data hold approximately 220,000 clones, with 83% observed a single time. Specimen: PBMCs or T cells enriched from blood (not recorded which). All receptors derive from a woman aged 40-49 years who had been exposed to COVID-19.

This chain connects TRBV19 to TRBJ2-3, with unresolved D. The CDR3 consists of 19 residues. Germline-derived CDR1 and CDR2 are LNHDA and SQIVND (reference sequence). The V end lost 1 base, the J end lost 2 bases, and 22 bases lay between the germline ends. The CDR3 DNA follows: TGTGCCAGTAGTATAGCTCTTCAACATCTGTGGTGGGCCACAGATACGCAGTATTTT. This gives the protein CASSIALQHLWWATDTQYF.

This chain links TRBV24-1 with TRBJ1-1, with 9 bases identical to TRBD1. The CDR3 is 16 residues long. Germline loops: CDR1 KGHDR, CDR2 SFDVKD. J lost 6 bases, V lost 3 bases, and 10 bases had no gene match. The CDR3 DNA reads as TGTGCCACCAGTGATACCCCCGGGACAGGGTTGTCTGAAGCTTTCTTT. Amino acid sequence: CATSDTPGTGLSEAFF.

V gene TRBV10-3 combines with J gene TRBJ2-7; 8 nucleotides match TRBD1. J gave up 2 bases and V 10 bases, and 7 bases lay outside the gene matches. Per germline, CDR1 ENHRY and CDR2 SYGVKD. The CDR3 extends over 13 amino acids. CDR3 coding DNA: TGTGCCACCCTCGGGACAGGCCCCTACGAGCAGTACTTC. Its translation: CATLGTGPYEQYF.

About this clone: One end of the junction varies from germline; a read error may be responsible. The rearrangement uses TRBV6-1 and TRBJ2-5; perhaps TRBD2 as D (7 bases). This CDR3 has 13 amino acids. Germline V lookup: CDR1 MNHNS, CDR2 SASEGT. CDR3 region: CASSERWGGRVDF. The DNA for the CDR3 is TGTGCCAGCAGTGAAAGGTGGGGGGGCAGAGTGGACTTC.

The J gene is TRBJ2-7, the V gene TRBV9, with D perhaps TRBD2 (6 bases). This CDR3 comprises 14 residues. Per germline, CDR1 SGDLS and CDR2 YYNGEE. V lost 4 bases and J 0 bases, leaving 11 bases between the germline ends. The CDR3 region has the DNA TGTGCCAGCAGCCCTACGGGGGACTCCTACGAGCAGTACTTC. As protein: CASSPTGDSYEQYF.

The CDR3 nucleotides read TGCGCCAGCAGCCTTACCCGCGGGGTCAGGCAGCCCCAGCATTTT. Its translation: CASSLTRGVRQPQHF. The chain recombines TRBV4-3 with TRBJ1-5; D remains unclear. CDR3 length: 15 residues. Trimming took 4 bases from V and 7 from J, leaving 17 bases between them. Per the germline V gene, CDR1 is LGHNA and CDR2 is YSLEER.

This chain connects TRBV30 to TRBJ1-5; TRBD1 aligns across 9 bases. With V trimmed by 5 bases and J by 6 bases, 2 bases remained unmatched. The CDR3 length is 12 residues. The V gene's germline CDR1 is GTSNPN and CDR2 SVGIG (reference sequence). The CDR3 protein is CAWQTGGQPQHF. The CDR3 bases are TGTGCCTGGCAGACAGGGGGTCAGCCCCAGCATTTT.

This chain connects TRBV29-1 to TRBJ1-1, with no clear D. Per the germline V gene, CDR1 is SQVTM and CDR2 is ANQGSEA. The CDR3 has 14 residues. V was shortened by 7 bases and J by 0 bases, with 15 bases between the two germline ends. The chain's CDR3 is CSANRGGLNTEAFF. Written as DNA, the CDR3 is TGCAGCGCAAACAGAGGAGGATTGAACACTGAAGCTTTCTTT.